This T cell receptor beta chain was retrieved from a study of T cell responses to AZD1222 COVID-19 vaccine. Regarding the study as a whole: Vaccination with two AZD1222 doses was followed by a rise in Spike-specific TCR breadth and depth.

As to this clone: Its antigen is not known.

Generated by immunoSEQ multiplex PCR, the TCRdb table keeps only in-frame clones and is missing some. The profile shows 100,000 to 120,000 clones, approximately 89% of them singletons. With 6 bases removed from V and 2 bases from J, the gap between germline ends came to 16 bases. The CDR3 totals 16 residues. CDR1 is KGHDR, CDR2 SFDVKD, per germline. The material sequenced was peripheral blood, taken on day 0 of MenACWY control vaccination. The rearrangement uses TRBV24-1 and TRBJ1-5; no definite D call. The receptor was derived from an adult in good health. CDR3 nucleotides: TGTGCCACCAGTTTGGAGGGAAGGGCCGGCAATCAGCCCCAGCATTTT. Translated: CATSLEGRAGNQPQHF.